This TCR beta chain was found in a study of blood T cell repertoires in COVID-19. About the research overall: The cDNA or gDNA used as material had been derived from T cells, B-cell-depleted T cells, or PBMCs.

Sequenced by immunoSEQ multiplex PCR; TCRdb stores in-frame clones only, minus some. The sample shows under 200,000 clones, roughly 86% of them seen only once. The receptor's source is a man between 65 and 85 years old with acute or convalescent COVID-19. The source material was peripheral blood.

The CDR3 DNA is TGTGCCACCCAGGGTCCTGGTAATGAAAAACTGTTTTTT. Protein: CATQGPGNEKLFF. The chain employs TRBV6-6 and TRBJ1-4, with a weak D call TRBD1 (5 bases). There are 13 residues in the CDR3. Germline V CDR1 and CDR2: MNHNY, SVGAGI (reference sequence). V lost 10 bases and J 4 bases, leaving 13 bases between the germline ends.